The clone carrying this T cell receptor (beta chain) was picked up a small number of times. As yet, its antigen is unknown. These data originate in a study of lymphopenia after photon versus proton radiotherapy. Whole-study results and caveats: Oligoclonal CD8+ Temra expansion after nadir drove photon patients' diversity drop. Authors raise, but do not show, better survival with proton therapy. Proton therapy kept repertoires fairly stable, unlike photons, which gained effector/memory cells.

Produced via immunoSEQ multiplex PCR; TCRdb's table is partial and in-frame only. The data show 77,000 or so clones, around four fifths seen once. CDR3 length: 14 amino acids. Between the trimmed V and J ends, which lost 6 bases and 4 bases, there was a span of 15 bases. The germline V gene encodes CDR1 MNHNS and CDR2 SASEGT. The origin of this receptor is a man aged 55-75 years with pancreatic cancer. The sequencing used peripheral blood, collected from a patient treated with proton-based radiotherapy. The genes are TRBV6-1 and TRBJ1-1; a possible D gene is TRBD1 (6 bases). CDR3 region: CASRKGDYGTEAFF. The CDR3, as DNA: TGTGCCAGCAGGAAGGGGGATTACGGCACTGAAGCTTTCTTT.